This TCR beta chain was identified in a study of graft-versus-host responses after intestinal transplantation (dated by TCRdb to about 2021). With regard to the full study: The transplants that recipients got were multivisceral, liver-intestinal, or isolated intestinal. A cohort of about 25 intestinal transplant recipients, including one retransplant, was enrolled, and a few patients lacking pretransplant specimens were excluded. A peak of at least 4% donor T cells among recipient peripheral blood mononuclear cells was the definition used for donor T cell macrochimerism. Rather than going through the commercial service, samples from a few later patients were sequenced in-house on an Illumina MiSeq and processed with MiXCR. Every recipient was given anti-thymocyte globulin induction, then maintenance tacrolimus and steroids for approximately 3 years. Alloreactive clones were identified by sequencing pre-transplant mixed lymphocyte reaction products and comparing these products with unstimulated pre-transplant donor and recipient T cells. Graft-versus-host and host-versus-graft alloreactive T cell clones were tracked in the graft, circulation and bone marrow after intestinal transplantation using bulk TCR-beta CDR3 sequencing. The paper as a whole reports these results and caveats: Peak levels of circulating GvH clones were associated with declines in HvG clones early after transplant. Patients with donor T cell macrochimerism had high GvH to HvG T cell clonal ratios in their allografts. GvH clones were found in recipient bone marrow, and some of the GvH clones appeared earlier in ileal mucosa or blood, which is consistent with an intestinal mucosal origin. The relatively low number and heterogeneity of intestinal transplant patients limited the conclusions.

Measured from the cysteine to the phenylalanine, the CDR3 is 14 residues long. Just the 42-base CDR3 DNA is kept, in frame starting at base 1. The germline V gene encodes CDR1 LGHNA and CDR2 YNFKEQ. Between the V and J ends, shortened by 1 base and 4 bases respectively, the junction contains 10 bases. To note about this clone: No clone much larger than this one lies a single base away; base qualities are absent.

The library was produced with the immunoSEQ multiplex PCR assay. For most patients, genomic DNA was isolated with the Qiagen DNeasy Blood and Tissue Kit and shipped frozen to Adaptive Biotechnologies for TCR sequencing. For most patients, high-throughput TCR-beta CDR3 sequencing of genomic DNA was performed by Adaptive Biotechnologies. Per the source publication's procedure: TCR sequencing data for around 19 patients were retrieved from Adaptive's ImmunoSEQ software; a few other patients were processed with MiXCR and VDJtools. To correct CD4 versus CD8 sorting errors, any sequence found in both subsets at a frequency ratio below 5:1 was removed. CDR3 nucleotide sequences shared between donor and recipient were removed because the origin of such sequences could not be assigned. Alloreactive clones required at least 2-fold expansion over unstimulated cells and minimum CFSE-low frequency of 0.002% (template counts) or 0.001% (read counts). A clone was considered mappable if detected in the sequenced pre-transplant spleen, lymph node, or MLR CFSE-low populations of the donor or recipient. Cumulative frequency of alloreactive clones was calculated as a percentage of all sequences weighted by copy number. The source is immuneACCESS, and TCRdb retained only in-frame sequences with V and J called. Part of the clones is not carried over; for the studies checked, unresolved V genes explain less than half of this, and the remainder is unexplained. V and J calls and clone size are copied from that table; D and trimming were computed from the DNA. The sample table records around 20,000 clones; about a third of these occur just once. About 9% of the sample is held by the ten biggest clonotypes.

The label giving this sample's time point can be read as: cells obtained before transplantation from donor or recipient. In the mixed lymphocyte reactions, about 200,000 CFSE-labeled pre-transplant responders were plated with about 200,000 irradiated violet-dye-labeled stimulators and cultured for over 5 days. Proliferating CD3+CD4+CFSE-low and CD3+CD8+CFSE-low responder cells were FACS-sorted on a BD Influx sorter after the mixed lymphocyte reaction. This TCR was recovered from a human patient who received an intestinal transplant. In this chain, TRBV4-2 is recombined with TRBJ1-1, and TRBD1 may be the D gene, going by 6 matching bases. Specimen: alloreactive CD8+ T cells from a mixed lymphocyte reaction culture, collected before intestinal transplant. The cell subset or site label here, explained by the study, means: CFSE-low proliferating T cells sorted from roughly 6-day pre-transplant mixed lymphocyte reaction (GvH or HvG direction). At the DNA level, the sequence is TGTGCCAGCAGCCAAGTTGGGGGCAGCACTGAAGCTTTCTTT. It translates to CASSQVGGSTEAFF.